This TCR beta chain was sequenced in a study of cytomegalovirus exposure and HLA in healthy donors. Study findings and constraints: The study labeled 150 to 200 TCR beta chains cytomegalovirus-associated. Diagnosis of cytomegalovirus status made by the classifier reportedly showed high specificity and sensitivity.

The repertoire was sequenced with immunoSEQ multiplex PCR; TCRdb's copy has only in-frame clones and lacks some. Altogether 90,000 to 150,000 clones are present, more than 75% being singletons, with the ten largest covering about 6.3%. A remark on this clone: The antigen is unknown.

Per germline, CDR1 SSHAT and CDR2 FNYEAQ (reference sequence). The CDR3 is 17 amino acids. This TCR was sampled from a woman between 18 and 30 years old in good health and CMV-seropositive. The chain is built from TRBV7-7 and TRBJ1-2; D perhaps matches TRBD1 (6 bases). The sequenced sample consisted of PBMCs. The CDR3 here is CARHQGEGDDWGYGYTF. The CDR3 DNA is TGTGCTCGCCATCAAGGAGAGGGGGACGATTGGGGCTATGGCTACACCTTC.